This TCR beta chain was documented in a study of post-analysis software for immune sequencing data. The CDR3 is 18 amino acids. Germline V gene lookup returns CDR1 DFQATT and CDR2 SNEGSKA (reference sequence). The trim removed 0 bases at V and 4 bases at J, leaving 13 bases unmatched. Unique-molecular-identifier-tagged TCR beta cDNA libraries were used. Researchers reported some 500,000 cDNA molecules coming from about 1 to 10 million T cells. TCRdb re-called the PCR reads with MiXCR, one entry per CDR3 protein. Of about 620,000 distinct CDR3 sequences listed, 40% to 50% were seen once; the top ten hold 1.5% to 2%. Study-wide results and limits: In multiple sclerosis, normalized Chao1 diversity was significantly below that of controls. With TRBV5-6, TRBV5-1 and TRBV20-1 included, about five TRBV segments were more frequent in patients than in controls.

Comments on this clonotype: The antigen is undetermined.

Sequencing input: blood. The receptor was isolated from a girl between 10 and 17 years old with multiple sclerosis. The chain couples TRBV20-1 to TRBJ2-7; TRBD2 matches 12 bases. The chain's CDR3 is CSARDLLAGGLVGYEQYF. In DNA, the CDR3 is TGCAGTGCTAGAGATTTGCTAGCGGGAGGGCTGGTAGGTTACGAGCAGTACTTC.